This T cell receptor (beta chain) was observed in a study of Ad26.COV2.S vaccination and SARS-CoV-2 variants. Concerning this clone: As yet, its antigen is unknown.

Study-wide points: In TCR breadth and depth analyses, total T cell responses may have been underestimated. Substantial breadth in spike-specific CD8+ and CD4+ T cell responses was reportedly seen after vaccination.

Germline CDR1 LNHDA, CDR2 SQIVND (reference sequence). The V end was cut by 7 bases, the J end by 6 bases, with 13 bases between. The CDR3 loop spans 13 amino acids. Repertoires were generated with immunoSEQ multiplex PCR, while TCRdb's copy carries only in-frame clones and drops some. The data hold about 320,000 clones, with 70% to 90% observed a single time. The sample's treatment: some 20 received Ad26.COV2.S at low or high dose, single or two shots; roughly five received placebo; per-sample allocation not given. Sampling took place 63 days after the first vaccine or placebo injection. It was an adult aged 18-55 years in Boston who was the donor.

This sequence originates from a person aged 18-60 years who received the Ad26.COV2.S COVID-19 vaccine or a placebo. Specimen: peripheral blood, collected in a trial of Ad26.COV2.S vaccine versus placebo. The V call is TRBV19, the J call TRBJ2-1; either TRBD1 or TRBD2 may fit D (5 bases each). CDR3 bases: TGTGCCAGTAACCCCCGGGACGTCAATGAGCAGTTCTTC. It is translated as CASNPRDVNEQFF.